These 18 T cell receptor beta chains share one sample of origin, sequenced in a study of PD-L1 blockade in urothelial cancer. Assay: immunoSEQ multiplex PCR; the TCRdb copy retains only in-frame clones and omits some. The sample shows over 65,000 clones, roughly nine tenths of them seen only once. The time point denotes: pretreatment peripheral blood. The specimen was PBMCs, collected around atezolizumab (anti-PD-L1) treatment. These receptors all come from a man aged 65 to 79 with urothelial cancer.

The chain links TRBV19 to TRBJ2-4; D uncertain. In germline, CDR1 is LNHDA, CDR2 SQIVND (reference sequence). CDR3 length: 15 residues. V gave up 3 bases and J gave up 0 bases, with 9 bases separating them. In nucleotides, the CDR3 is TGTGCCAGTAGTATTAGAGAAGTAGCCAAAAACATTCAGTACTTC. The encoded protein is CASSIREVAKNIQYF.

The chain joins TRBV5-5 to TRBJ2-1, with D tentatively TRBD1 or TRBD2 (10 bases each). Germline-derived CDR1 and CDR2 are SGHKS and YYEKEE (reference sequence). The length of the CDR3 is 20 residues. V lost 1 base, J lost 4 bases, and 27 bases lay in between. For the CDR3, the DNA is TGTGCCAGCAGCTTGTGGGGACAGGGGCCTCTTAGCGGGAGGTACAATGAGCAGTTCTTC. Its protein product is CASSLWGQGPLSGRYNEQFF.

The chain recombines TRBV27 with TRBJ1-3; no firm D call. Germline assignment: CDR1 MNHEY and CDR2 SMNVEV (reference sequence). Trimming removed 8 bases from V and 3 bases from J, with 11 bases in between. The CDR3 runs 13 residues. The CDR3 region has the DNA TGTGCCAGCTCTATACAGTATGGAAACACCATATATTTT. Protein sequence: CASSIQYGNTIYF.

V gene TRBV9 combines with J gene TRBJ2-3; possible D gene TRBD1, 6 bases. The CDR3 length is 14 residues. V was pared by 6 bases and J by 0 bases, with 11 bases between. The V gene's germline CDR1 is SGDLS and CDR2 YYNGEE. The CDR3 coding sequence is TGTGCCAGCACCACAGGGTATAGCACAGATACGCAGTATTTT. This encodes CASTTGYSTDTQYF.

This clone was counted a single time. The genes are TRBV19 and TRBJ1-1; TRBD1 matches 8 bases. Germline V lookup: CDR1 LNHDA, CDR2 SQIVND (reference sequence). The CDR3 sequence is 18 residues long. The V segment lost 4 bases and the J segment 1 base; nucleotides outside the gene matches: 14. CDR3 amino acids: CASSTTRTGIAGNTEAFF. CDR3 DNA: TGTGCCAGTAGTACCACTAGGACAGGGATAGCAGGGAACACTGAAGCTTTCTTT.

J is TRBJ1-2 and V is TRBV5-4, with 9 bases that match TRBD1. The CDR3 consists of 16 residues. Germline trimming cut 4 bases from V and 7 bases from J; bases unmatched to any gene: 14. Germline CDR1 is SGHNT and CDR2 is YYREEE (reference sequence). As DNA, the CDR3 is TGTGCCAGCAGCAACGGACAGGGGCGCGGGGGGGGTGGCTACACCTTC. Translating it yields CASSNGQGRGGGGYTF.

The chain is built from TRBV11-2 and TRBJ1-4; D gene unclear. Germline values: CDR1 SGHAT, CDR2 FQNNGV. V was shortened by 2 bases and J by 0 bases, with 10 bases between the two germline ends. The CDR3 contains 16 residues. The CDR3 nucleotides are TGTGCCAGCAGCTTAAGAGCCTCCGCAACTAATGAAAAACTGTTTTTT. Amino acid sequence: CASSLRASATNEKLFF.

The chain carries TRBV6-1 and TRBJ1-5; D is possibly TRBD1 (6 bases). The CDR3 totals 16 residues. The V end lost 3 bases, the J end lost 0 bases, and 12 bases lay between the germline ends. CDR1 and CDR2 from the germline V gene are MNHNS and SASEGT. For the CDR3, the DNA is TGTGCCAGCAGTGATCGGACAGACTATAGCAATCAGCCCCAGCATTTT. Its protein is CASSDRTDYSNQPQHF.

The chain couples TRBV7-8 to TRBJ2-3; 8 bases align to TRBD1. From germline, CDR1 is SGHVS and CDR2 FQNEAQ. V was pared by 5 bases and J by 4 bases, with 5 bases of the junction left unmatched. This CDR3 comprises 14 residues. The CDR3 DNA follows: TGTGCCAGCAGCCTCCCAGGGGGCCCAGATACGCAGTATTTT. Residues: CASSLPGGPDTQYF.

The chain has TRBV7-8 and TRBJ2-3; a weak D match, TRBD2 (5 bases). There are 15 residues in the CDR3. Trimming removed 6 bases from V and 0 bases from J, with 13 bases in between. Germline V gene lookup returns CDR1 SGHVS and CDR2 FQNEAQ. The CDR3, as DNA: TGTGCCAGCAGTTACTTCTCGGGGAGCACAGATACGCAGTATTTT. Its translation: CASSYFSGSTDTQYF. The complete variable domain, with remaining parts taken from reference TRBV7-8 and TRBJ2-3, reads GAGVSQSPRYKVAKRGQDVALRCDPISGHVSLFWYQQALGQGPEFLTYFQNEAQLDKSGLPSDRFFAERPEGSVSTLKIQRTQQEDSAVYLCASSYFSGSTDTQYFGPGTRLTVL.

The chain couples TRBV4-1 to TRBJ1-3; D is unresolved. Germline V gene lookup returns CDR1 MGHRA and CDR2 YSYEKL. V dropped 5 bases and J dropped 1 base, with 12 bases sitting between them. This CDR3 has 15 residues. CDR3 loop: CASSYYSLSGNTIYF. CDR3 sequence (DNA): TGCGCCAGCAGCTATTACAGTTTATCTGGAAACACCATATATTTT.

This clone was seen more than once but under ten times. J is TRBJ2-5 and V is TRBV30; 9 bases are shared with TRBD1. CDR3 length: 18 amino acids. Germline lookup yields CDR1 GTSNPN and CDR2 SVGIG (reference sequence). Trimming cost V 2 bases and J 1 base; bases outside gene matches: 14. The CDR3 sequence is CAWSRTGAILGLQETQYF. Written as DNA, the CDR3 is TGTGCCTGGAGTCGGACAGGGGCCATACTAGGTCTCCAAGAGACCCAGTACTTC.

This clone has a handful of counts. The chain has TRBV5-1 and TRBJ2-5; 8 bases are a match to TRBD2. This CDR3 is built from 15 residues. Germline assignment: CDR1 SGHRS and CDR2 YFSETQ. V lost 0 bases, J lost 4 bases, and 5 bases stayed unmatched. The CDR3 is CASSLVGLAGETQYF. CDR3 bases: TGCGCCAGCAGCTTGGTGGGGCTAGCGGGAGAGACCCAGTACTTC.

V is TRBV4-1 and J is TRBJ2-5; possibly TRBD1 for D (5 bases). V lost 1 base, J lost 4 bases, and 13 bases lay in between. CDR1 and CDR2 (germline): MGHRA, YSYEKL. This CDR3 is built from 15 residues. CDR3 bases: TGCGCCAGCAGCCAAGTGACCCAGGGTTTAGAGACCCAGTACTTC. Its translation is CASSQVTQGLETQYF.

This chain connects TRBV27 to TRBJ2-2; 11 nucleotides match TRBD1. In germline, CDR1 is MNHEY, CDR2 SMNVEV (reference sequence). V shed 6 bases and J 7 bases; nucleotides not matched to a gene: 7. This CDR3 comprises 15 residues. CDR3 in DNA: TGTGCCAGCAGGCTGGACAGGGGGCAATTCGGGGAGCTGTTTTTT. Encoded protein: CASRLDRGQFGELFF.

V is TRBV5-6 and J is TRBJ2-1, with D perhaps matching TRBD2 (6 bases). CDR3 length equals 13 residues. V was pared by 1 base and J by 14 bases, with 16 bases between. Germline V gene sequence: CDR1 SGHDT, CDR2 YYEEEE. The CDR3 loop is CASSLYGAGSEFF. The CDR3 nucleotides are TGTGCCAGCAGCTTGTATGGGGCGGGATCTGAGTTCTTC.

The chain is built from TRBV28 and TRBJ2-3; no firm D call. CDR3 size: 16 residues. CDR1 and CDR2 (germline): MDHEN, SYDVKM. Trimming removed 5 bases at V and 3 bases at J, with 18 bases between. The CDR3 loop is CASSATDLIGTDTQYF. The CDR3, as DNA: TGTGCCAGCAGTGCGACGGATTTGATCGGGACAGATACGCAGTATTTT.

The CDR3 DNA is TGTGCCAGCAGCTCAGGGGGCCATTCTGGAAACACCATATATTTT. Translation: CASSSGGHSGNTIYF. V usage is TRBV5-4 and J usage is TRBJ1-3; 8 nucleotides match TRBD1. The CDR3 spans 15 residues. V lost 3 bases, J lost 1 base, and 3 bases stayed unmatched. Germline CDR1 SGHNT, CDR2 YYREEE (reference sequence).